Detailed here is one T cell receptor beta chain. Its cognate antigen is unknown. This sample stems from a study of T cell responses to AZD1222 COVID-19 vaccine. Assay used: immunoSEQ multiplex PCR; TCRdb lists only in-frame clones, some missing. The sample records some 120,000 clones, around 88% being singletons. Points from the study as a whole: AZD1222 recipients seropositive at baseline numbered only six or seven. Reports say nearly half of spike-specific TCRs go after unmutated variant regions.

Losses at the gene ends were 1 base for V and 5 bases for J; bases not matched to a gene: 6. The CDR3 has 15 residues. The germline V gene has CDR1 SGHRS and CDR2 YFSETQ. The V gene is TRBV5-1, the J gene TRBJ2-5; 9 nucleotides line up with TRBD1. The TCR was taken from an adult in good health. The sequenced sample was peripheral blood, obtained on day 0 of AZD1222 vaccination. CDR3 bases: TGCGCCAGCAGCTTGACAGGGGGCGAATGGGAGACCCAGTACTTC. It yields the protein CASSLTGGEWETQYF.